This is a list of T cell receptor beta chains from one sample in a study of graft-versus-host responses after intestinal transplantation. TCRdb keeps only in-frame clones here, not all; method: immunoSEQ multiplex PCR. The data show around 21,000 clones, with roughly 33% seen just once and 1.5% to 2.5% held by the top ten. Sequenced here: alloreactive CD4+ T cells from a mixed lymphocyte reaction culture, sampled before transplantation. These receptors all come from a human patient who was an organ donor for intestinal transplantation. CDR3s include the opening cysteine and the closing phenylalanine or tryptophan. A D gene is named only where the DNA matches it firmly. Clone size, where shown, is once, few, many, or a class for clones that have expanded.

d_gene	v_gene	j_gene	abundance	CDR3aa	CDR3nt
NA	TRBV19	TRBJ1-5	NA	CASRNRDGYSNQPQHF	TGTGCCAGTAGAAACCGGGACGGCTATAGCAATCAGCCCCAGCATTTT
NA	TRBV5-1	TRBJ1-3	medium-sized	CASSRSGQSSGNTIYF	TGCGCCAGCAGCCGGAGCGGACAGAGCTCTGGAAACACCATATATTTT
NA	TRBV6-6	TRBJ2-3	NA	CASSYLAVTGTDTQYF	TGTGCCAGCAGTTACTTAGCGGTTACCGGCACAGATACGCAGTATTTT
NA	TRBV6-6	TRBJ1-1	few	CASSLQGVNTEAFF	TGTGCCAGCAGCCTACAGGGAGTGAACACTGAAGCTTTCTTT
NA	TRBV6-5	TRBJ2-3	few	CASSGSTDTQYF	TGTGCCAGCAGTGGAAGCACAGATACGCAGTATTTT
NA	TRBV2	TRBJ2-5	NA	CASSLQTGLTQTQYF	TGTGCCAGCAGCTTACAAACGGGGTTGACACAGACCCAGTACTTC
TRBD2	TRBV11-2	TRBJ2-3	NA	CASSLSGLAGGPGLHTQYF	TGTGCCAGCAGCTTATCCGGACTAGCGGGAGGGCCGGGGCTACATACGCAGTATTTT
NA	TRBV5-4	TRBJ2-1	few	CASSLRSFQVF	TGTGCCAGCAGCCTCCGGTCCTTCCAGGTCTTC
NA	TRBV11-1	TRBJ2-3	few	CASSLWSPEPPDTQYF	TGTGCCAGCAGCTTATGGAGTCCAGAACCTCCAGATACGCAGTATTTT
NA	TRBV5-5	TRBJ1-4	few	CASSLWTGGGEKLFF	TGTGCCAGCAGTTTATGGACGGGGGGAGGAGAAAAACTGTTTTTT
NA	TRBV2	TRBJ1-2	NA	CASSEAVYYGYTF	TGTGCCAGCAGTGAAGCAGTTTACTATGGCTACACCTTC
TRBD2	TRBV7-2	TRBJ2-7	NA	CASSWGSGMPYEQYF	TGTGCCAGCAGCTGGGGTAGCGGGATGCCCTACGAGCAGTACTTC
TRBD1	TRBV7-2	TRBJ2-7	NA	CASSLGRTGGYEQYF	TGTGCCAGCAGCTTAGGAAGGACAGGCGGGTACGAGCAGTACTTC
TRBD2	TRBV10-2	TRBJ2-3	NA	CASSGGGAGGTDTQYF	TGCGCCAGCAGTGGTGGGGGAGCGGGAGGTACAGATACGCAGTATTTT
TRBD1	TRBV19	TRBJ2-3	few	CASRRQGPTDTQYF	TGTGCCAGTAGGCGACAGGGCCCCACAGATACGCAGTATTTT
TRBD2	TRBV9	TRBJ2-1	few	CARLAGDGDEQFF	TGTGCCAGACTAGCGGGAGATGGCGATGAGCAGTTCTTC
NA	TRBV28	TRBJ1-4	medium-sized	CASRQGNEKLFF	TGTGCCAGCAGACAGGGAAATGAAAAACTGTTTTTT
NA	TRBV30	TRBJ2-1	few	CAWNRAVRGNEQFF	TGTGCCTGGAATAGGGCGGTGAGAGGGAATGAGCAGTTCTTC
TRBD1	TRBV19	TRBJ2-3	medium-sized	CASSMRTGLGDTQYF	TGTGCCAGTAGTATGAGGACAGGGTTGGGAGATACGCAGTATTTT
NA	TRBV6-5	TRBJ1-1	NA	CASRRLLNTEAFF	TGTGCCAGCAGAAGGCTCTTGAACACTGAAGCTTTCTTT
NA	TRBV5-1	TRBJ1-2	few	CASSRSGDGLYGYTF	TGCGCCAGTTCCAGGTCAGGGGATGGACTATATGGCTACACCTTC
TRBD2	TRBV29-1	TRBJ2-7	NA	CSVAGRVSYEQYF	TGCAGCGTTGCGGGGAGGGTCTCCTACGAGCAGTACTTC
TRBD1	TRBV18	TRBJ1-1	NA	CASSQRTGRISTEAFF	TGTGCCAGCTCACAGAGGACAGGAAGGATAAGCACTGAAGCTTTCTTT
NA	TRBV7-9	TRBJ2-7	few	CASSLAGRGWGLYEQYF	TGTGCCAGCAGCTTAGCGGGTAGGGGCTGGGGACTCTACGAGCAGTACTTC
TRBD2	TRBV30	TRBJ2-3	few	CAWSPGLAEGDTQYF	TGTGCCTGGAGTCCTGGACTAGCGGAAGGAGATACGCAGTATTTT
TRBD1	TRBV19	TRBJ1-1	NA	CASSKDRMTEAFF	TGTGCCAGTAGTAAGGACAGGATGACTGAAGCTTTCTTT
TRBD1	TRBV28	TRBJ1-5	NA	CASSDRAGGNQPQHF	TGTGCCAGCAGTGACAGGGCCGGGGGCAATCAGCCCCAGCATTTT
NA	TRBV5-4	TRBJ2-1	NA	CASSTDLSSYNEQFF	TGTGCCAGCAGCACGGACTTAAGCTCCTACAATGAGCAGTTCTTC
NA	TRBV2	TRBJ1-5	medium-sized	CASRGSNQPQHF	TGTGCCAGCAGGGGCAGCAATCAGCCCCAGCATTTT
TRBD1	TRBV4-1	TRBJ2-1	few	CASSQRQGEGQFF	TGCGCCAGCAGCCAAAGACAGGGAGAAGGGCAGTTCTTC
NA	TRBV5-4	TRBJ2-1	few	CASSLAGTNEQFF	TGTGCCAGCAGCTTGGCAGGGACCAATGAGCAGTTCTTC
NA	TRBV11-2	TRBJ1-3	NA	CASSPSPGSGNTIYF	TGTGCCAGCAGCCCTAGCCCAGGATCTGGAAACACCATATATTTT
TRBD2	TRBV18	TRBJ2-7	NA	CASSPLAGGLQEQYF	TGTGCCAGCTCACCACTGGCGGGAGGGCTACAGGAGCAGTACTTC
TRBD1	TRBV6-1	TRBJ1-2	few	CASSELGQGAIYGYTF	TGTGCCAGCAGTGAACTTGGACAGGGGGCCATCTATGGCTACACCTTC
NA	TRBV9	TRBJ2-3	NA	CASSVTFGALGNTQYF	TGTGCCAGCAGCGTGACTTTTGGGGCCCTTGGTAATACGCAGTATTTT
NA	TRBV19	TRBJ2-5	few	CASSRRETQYF	TGTGCCAGTAGTAGGAGAGAGACCCAGTACTTC
TRBD1	TRBV7-9	TRBJ2-7	NA	CASSRWTGGYYEQYF	TGTGCCAGCAGCCGTTGGACAGGGGGGTACTACGAGCAGTACTTC
TRBD1	TRBV2	TRBJ1-1	medium-sized	CATKGQGGTEAFF	TGTGCCACCAAAGGACAGGGTGGGACTGAAGCTTTCTTT
NA	TRBV9	TRBJ1-2	few	CASSVEGRGYGYTF	TGTGCCAGCAGCGTAGAGGGCAGGGGCTATGGCTACACCTTC
NA	TRBV6-1	TRBJ1-2	NA	CASSELGGYGYTF	TGTGCCAGCAGTGAACTGGGAGGCTATGGCTACACCTTC
TRBD2	TRBV6-5	TRBJ2-3	NA	CASSYSSGSTDTQYF	TGTGCCAGCAGTTACTCTAGCGGGAGCACAGATACGCAGTATTTT
NA	TRBV5-1	TRBJ2-7	few	CASSWGGQTPYEQYF	TGCGCCAGCAGCTGGGGGGGACAGACCCCCTACGAGCAGTACTTC
NA	TRBV7-2	TRBJ2-7	medium-sized	CASSRDPGSYEQYF	TGTGCCAGCAGCAGGGACCCGGGTTCCTACGAGCAGTACTTC
NA	TRBV27	TRBJ2-5	NA	CASSFWGGETQYF	TGTGCCAGCAGTTTTTGGGGAGGAGAGACCCAGTACTTC
NA	TRBV15	TRBJ2-7	NA	CATSRGPAGRAYEQYF	TGTGCCACCAGCAGAGGCCCGGCGGGCAGGGCTTACGAGCAGTACTTC
NA	TRBV7-3	TRBJ1-2	few	CASSLTKLANYGYTF	TGTGCCAGCAGCTTAACGAAACTGGCGAACTATGGCTACACCTTC